The 21 T cell receptor beta chains below all came from one sample that was sequenced in a study of T-cell memory formation after mild COVID-19. In TCRdb, the 5' RACE reads were re-called with MiXCR into one record per CDR3 protein. This table has around 450,000 distinct CDR3 sequences, about 20% appearing once. Sample: PBMCs or a T cell subset sorted from them (not recorded which). The source is an adult woman who had mild COVID-19 (a few samples of this study predate the infection). Cell type and time point are not known.

This clonotype has a handful of counts. DNA for the CDR3: TGTGCCAGCAGCCTCGGACAGCCCGCAACTAATGAAAAACTGTTTTTT. The encoded protein is CASSLGQPATNEKLFF. The chain links TRBV5-5 to TRBJ1-4, with D tentatively TRBD1 (6 bases). The CDR3 runs to 16 residues. CDR1 and CDR2 (germline): SGHKS, YYEKEE (reference sequence). V lost 4 bases and J 0 bases, leaving 13 bases between the germline ends.

As regards this clonotype: At one end the junction does not follow the germline gene, possibly because of a read error. This chain joins TRBV12-3 or TRBV12-4 and TRBJ2-1; a weak D match, TRBD2 (7 bases). The CDR3 length is 13 residues. CDR3: CASSLREGGEQFF. The CDR3 coding sequence is TGCGCCAGCAGTTTAAGGGAGGGGGGTGAGCAGTTCTTC.

There are a few counts of this clonotype. The V call is TRBV7-9, the J call TRBJ2-7, with 7 bases identical to TRBD1. Losses at the gene ends were 5 bases for V and 5 bases for J; bases not matched to a gene: 9. The CDR3 runs 14 residues. Germline V gene lookup returns CDR1 SEHNR and CDR2 FQNEAQ (reference sequence). As DNA, the CDR3 is TGTGCCAGCAGCACCCGACAGGGTAGGGACGAGCAGTACTTC. Residues: CASSTRQGRDEQYF.

There are a few counts of this clonotype. The chain combines TRBV10-3 with TRBJ2-7, with 8 nucleotides matching TRBD1. CDR3 length: 16 amino acids. CDR1 is ENHRY and CDR2 is SYGVKD in the germline V gene. With 2 bases clipped from V and 1 base from J, the junction kept 7 bases outside the gene matches. The CDR3 here is CAISEARTGKSYEQYF. The CDR3 DNA reads as TGTGCCATCAGTGAGGCCCGGACAGGGAAGTCCTACGAGCAGTACTTC.

This chain connects TRBV4-3 to TRBJ2-3; 9 bases align to TRBD2. CDR1 and CDR2 (germline): LGHNA, YSLEER. The trim removed 0 bases at V and 5 bases at J, leaving 3 bases unmatched. This CDR3 spans 15 amino acids. The CDR3 region has the DNA TGCGCCAGCAGCCAAGAGGCGGGAGGGCTAGATACGCAGTATTTT. This codes for CASSQEAGGLDTQYF.

This rearrangement joins TRBV2 to TRBJ2-1, with 9 bases fitting TRBD2. Per the germline V gene, CDR1 is SNHLY and CDR2 is FYNNEI. The CDR3 length is 17 residues. Trimming cost V 10 bases and J 4 bases; bases outside gene matches: 17. The CDR3 region is CATSPPSGARHYNEQFF. In nucleotides, the CDR3 is TGTGCCACCTCCCCCCCTAGCGGGGCGCGTCATTACAATGAGCAGTTCTTC.

The V call is TRBV29-1, the J call TRBJ1-1; 8 bases fit TRBD1. Germline V CDR1 and CDR2: SQVTM, ANQGSEA. The CDR3 sequence is 14 residues long. Trimming removed 4 bases from V and 0 bases from J; junction bases left unmatched: 4. Here the CDR3 DNA reads TGCAGCGTTGCTGGGGACAGGTTGAACACTGAAGCTTTCTTT. Translated: CSVAGDRLNTEAFF.

This clonotype was seen a handful of times. The chain is built from TRBV7-9 and TRBJ1-1; D not resolved. The CDR3 consists of 13 residues. V was clipped by 4 bases and J by 8 bases, with 14 bases between them. The germline V gene encodes CDR1 SEHNR and CDR2 FQNEAQ (reference sequence). CDR3: CASSSRPESEAFF. Here the CDR3 DNA reads TGTGCCAGCAGCTCAAGGCCAGAAAGCGAAGCTTTCTTT.

The chain carries TRBV12-3 or TRBV12-4 and TRBJ2-1; TRBD2 matches 12 bases. This CDR3 region has 17 residues. J gave up 4 bases and V 2 bases, and 6 bases lay outside the gene matches. The CDR3 DNA reads TGTGCCAGCAGTTTAAGGGGACTAGCGGGTCGGTACAATGAGCAGTTCTTC. Its translation: CASSLRGLAGRYNEQFF.

The rearrangement uses TRBV10-3 and TRBJ2-1; TRBD1 matches at 9 bases. This CDR3 has 15 amino acids. CDR1 and CDR2 from the germline V gene are ENHRY and SYGVKD. With V trimmed by 6 bases and J by 1 base, 4 bases remained unmatched. CDR3 residues: CAIRGQGGSYNEQFF. CDR3 coding DNA: TGTGCCATCAGGGGACAGGGAGGATCCTACAATGAGCAGTTCTTC.

This clonotype was detected only a few times. The chain combines TRBV15 with TRBJ2-3; 9 nucleotides line up with TRBD1. J lost 4 bases, V lost 3 bases, and 11 bases had no gene match. CDR1 is LNHNV, CDR2 YYDKDF, per germline (reference sequence). The CDR3 length is 17 residues. The CDR3 reads CATSSRGTGPHPDTQYF. The CDR3 DNA reads as TGTGCCACCAGCAGCCGAGGGACAGGGCCCCACCCAGATACGCAGTATTTT.

In this sample, this clonotype turned up a few times. The chain combines TRBV29-1 with TRBJ1-1; TRBD1 matches at 8 bases. The V gene's germline CDR1 is SQVTM and CDR2 ANQGSEA. The CDR3 is made up of 14 amino acids. Trimming removed 5 bases from V and 3 bases from J; junction bases left unmatched: 8. CDR3 in DNA: TGCAGCGTTCATCGCAGGGGGCGTGACACTGAAGCTTTCTTT. Residues: CSVHRRGRDTEAFF.

As concerns this clonotype: A read error may produce the germline difference seen at one junction end. The gene calls are TRBV4-1 and TRBJ1-2; D might be TRBD1 (6 bases). Germline CDR1 reads MGHRA; CDR2 reads YSYEKL. This CDR3 spans 14 amino acids. The CDR3 sequence: CASSQGELGTPKSF. The CDR3 region has the DNA TGCGCCAGCAGCCAAGGAGAATTGGGGACACCGAAAAGCTTC.

This clonotype was counted only a few times. This chain uses TRBV6-5 with TRBJ2-1; 14 bases line up with TRBD2. V lost 3 bases and J lost 8; bases outside the gene matches: 12. Per germline, CDR1 MNHEY and CDR2 SVGAGI. The CDR3 contains 18 residues. The CDR3 nucleotides are TGTGCCAGCAGTTATTCTGGACTAGCGGGAGGCATAGTCTATGAGCAGTTCTTC. Protein: CASSYSGLAGGIVYEQFF.

The chain combines TRBV5-5 with TRBJ2-7, with a weak D call TRBD2 (6 bases). CDR3 length: 17 residues. CDR1 SGHKS and CDR2 YYEKEE come from the germline V gene (reference sequence). Trimming pared 0 bases from V and 0 bases from J, leaving 16 bases between. Written as DNA, the CDR3 is TGTGCCAGCAGCTTGGTGGGGTCCGCCGGGGGCTCCTACGAGCAGTACTTC. It is translated as CASSLVGSAGGSYEQYF. Full variable domain (rest looked up from reference TRBV5-5 and TRBJ2-7): DAGVTQSPTHLIKTRGQQVTLRCSPISGHKSVSWYQQVLGQGPQFIFQYYEKEERGRGNFPDRFSARQFPNYSSELNVNALLLGDSALYLCASSLVGSAGGSYEQYFGPGTRLTVT.

This chain connects TRBV7-3 to TRBJ2-3; 12 nucleotides match TRBD1. V gave up 5 bases and J gave up 2 bases; unmatched junction bases: 5. CDR1 and CDR2 (germline): SGHTA, FQGTGA. The CDR3 sequence is 16 residues long. DNA for the CDR3: TGTGCCAGCAGCCAGGCGGGACAGGGGGCCACAGATACGCAGTATTTT. This translates into CASSQAGQGATDTQYF.

The chain recombines TRBV6-2 or TRBV6-3 with TRBJ2-1; 8 nucleotides line up with TRBD2. The CDR3 loop spans 14 amino acids. CDR1 and CDR2 (germline): MNHEY, SVGEGT. V shed 4 bases and J 10 bases; nucleotides not matched to a gene: 9. The CDR3 bases are TGTGCCAGCAGTTCCGGGAGGGCCGTGGGCGAGCAGTTCTTC. Protein sequence: CASSSGRAVGEQFF.

In this sample, this clonotype turned up a few times. The rearrangement joins TRBV4-2 to TRBJ1-6, with D tentatively TRBD1 (6 bases). The CDR3 length is 16 residues. V dropped 8 bases and J dropped 0 bases, with 14 bases sitting between them. CDR1 and CDR2 (germline): LGHNA, YNFKEQ. CDR3 DNA sequence: TGTGCCAGCGGGACATCGGAAAACTCCTATAATTCACCCCTCCACTTT. Residues: CASGTSENSYNSPLHF.

This clonotype was counted ten times or more. The rearrangement links TRBV12-3 or TRBV12-4 to TRBJ2-5; D not certain. CDR3 length equals 14 residues. V lost 2 bases and J 2 bases, leaving 9 bases between the germline ends. CDR3 sequence (DNA): TGTGCCAGCAGTTTACGGCGGAGACAAGAGACCCAGTACTTC. Protein product: CASSLRRRQETQYF.

This clonotype was counted between two and nine times. The chain couples TRBV29-1 to TRBJ1-2, with 7 nucleotides matching TRBD1. CDR1 SQVTM and CDR2 ANQGSEA come from the germline V gene. The CDR3 has 15 amino acids. V dropped 2 bases and J dropped 5; count of bases not matched to a gene: 11. CDR3 sequence (DNA): TGCAGCGTTGAACTCCCCCAGGGGGGGGTTTATGGCTACACCTTC. Translating gives CSVELPQGGVYGYTF.

In this sample, this clonotype turned up a few times. The V gene is TRBV5-4, the J gene TRBJ2-1; TRBD1 might be the D (8 bases). The CDR3 contains 15 residues. CDR1 is SGHNT, CDR2 YYREEE, per germline (reference sequence). Trimming cost V 0 bases and J 8 bases, with 15 bases left between them. CDR3 loop: CASSLVQGGIDEQFF. Here the CDR3 DNA reads TGTGCCAGCAGCTTGGTACAGGGGGGGATCGATGAGCAGTTCTTC.